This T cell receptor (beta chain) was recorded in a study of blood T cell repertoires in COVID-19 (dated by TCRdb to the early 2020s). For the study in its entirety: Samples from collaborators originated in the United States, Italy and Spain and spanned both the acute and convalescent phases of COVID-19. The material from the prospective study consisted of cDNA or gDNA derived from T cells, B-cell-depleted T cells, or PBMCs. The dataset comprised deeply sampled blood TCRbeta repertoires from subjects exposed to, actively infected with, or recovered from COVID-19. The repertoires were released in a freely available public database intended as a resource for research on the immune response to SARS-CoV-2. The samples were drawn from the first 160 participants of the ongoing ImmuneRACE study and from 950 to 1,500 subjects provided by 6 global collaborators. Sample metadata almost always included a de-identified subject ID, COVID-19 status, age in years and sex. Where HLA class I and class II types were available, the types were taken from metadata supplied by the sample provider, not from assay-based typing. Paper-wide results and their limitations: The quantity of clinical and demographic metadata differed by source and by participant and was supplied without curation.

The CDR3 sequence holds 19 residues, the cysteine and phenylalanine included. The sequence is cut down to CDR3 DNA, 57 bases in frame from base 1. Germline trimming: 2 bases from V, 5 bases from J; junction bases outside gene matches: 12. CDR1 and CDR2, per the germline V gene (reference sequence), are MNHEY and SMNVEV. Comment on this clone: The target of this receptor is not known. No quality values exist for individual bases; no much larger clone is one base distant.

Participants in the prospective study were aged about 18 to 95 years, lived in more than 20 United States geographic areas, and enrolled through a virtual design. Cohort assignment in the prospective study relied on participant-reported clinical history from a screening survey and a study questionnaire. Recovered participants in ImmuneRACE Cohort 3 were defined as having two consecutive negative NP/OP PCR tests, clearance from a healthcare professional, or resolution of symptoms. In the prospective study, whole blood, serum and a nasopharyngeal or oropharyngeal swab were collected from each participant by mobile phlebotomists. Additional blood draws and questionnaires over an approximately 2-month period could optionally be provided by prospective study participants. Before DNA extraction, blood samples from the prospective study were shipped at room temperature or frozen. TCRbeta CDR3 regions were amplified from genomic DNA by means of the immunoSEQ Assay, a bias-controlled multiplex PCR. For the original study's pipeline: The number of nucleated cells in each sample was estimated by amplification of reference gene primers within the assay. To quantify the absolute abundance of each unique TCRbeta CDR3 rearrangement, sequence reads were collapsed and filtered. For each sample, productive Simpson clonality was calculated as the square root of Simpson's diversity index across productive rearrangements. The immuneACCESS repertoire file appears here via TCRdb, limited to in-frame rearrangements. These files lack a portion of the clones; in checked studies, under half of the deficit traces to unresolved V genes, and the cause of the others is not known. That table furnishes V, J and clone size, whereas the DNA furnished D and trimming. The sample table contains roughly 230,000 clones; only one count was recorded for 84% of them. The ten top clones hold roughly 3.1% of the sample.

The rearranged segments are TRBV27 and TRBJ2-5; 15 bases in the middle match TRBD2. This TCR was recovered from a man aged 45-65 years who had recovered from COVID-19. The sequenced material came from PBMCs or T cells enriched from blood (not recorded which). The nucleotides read TGTGCCAGCAGTTTAAAGTTCTGGACTAGCGGGGGGGCCCGGGAGACCCAGTACTTC. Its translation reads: CASSLKFWTSGGARETQYF.